A single sample is the source of the 27 T cell receptor beta chains below, sequenced in a study of blood T cell repertoires in COVID-19. Produced via immunoSEQ multiplex PCR; TCRdb's table is partial and in-frame only. Of 410,000 or so clones listed, more than 80% are singletons. The sample was peripheral blood. The receptors shown here come from a woman under 40 with active or convalescent COVID-19.

The CDR3 DNA is TGTGCCAGTGGAGACACTGAAGCTTTCTTT. Its translation: CASGDTEAFF. V usage is TRBV2 and J usage is TRBJ1-1; D is undetermined. V dropped 9 bases and J dropped 3 bases, with 5 bases sitting between them. The length of the CDR3 is 10 residues. Germline lookup yields CDR1 SNHLY and CDR2 FYNNEI.

The V gene is TRBV5-6, the J gene TRBJ1-4; D ambiguous. The CDR3 covers 15 residues. V lost 5 bases and J lost 8, with 19 bases in between. Germline V gene lookup returns CDR1 SGHDT and CDR2 YYEEEE. In DNA form, the CDR3 reads TGTGCCAGCAGGATCACCCGGGTCGCGAGCGAAAAACTGTTTTTT. It codes for CASRITRVASEKLFF.

The chain uses TRBV2 and TRBJ2-3; the match to TRBD1 covers 7 bases. CDR3 size: 16 residues. CDR1 is SNHLY, CDR2 FYNNEI, per germline. The ends lost 5 bases at V and 0 bases at J; junction bases unmatched: 8. DNA of the CDR3: TGTGCCAGCAGTTATGGGTTGGGACAGAGCACAGATACGCAGTATTTT. Amino acid sequence: CASSYGLGQSTDTQYF. The complete variable domain, with remaining parts taken from reference TRBV2 and TRBJ2-3, reads EPEVTQTPSHQVTQMGQEVILRCVPISNHLYFYWYRQILGQKVEFLVSFYNNEISEKSEIFDDQFSVERPDGSNFTLKIRSTKLEDSAMYFCASSYGLGQSTDTQYFGPGTRLTVL.

V gene TRBV29-1 combines with J gene TRBJ1-4; the D gene is possibly TRBD1 (6 bases). CDR1 is SQVTM and CDR2 is ANQGSEA in the germline V gene. The length of the CDR3 is 14 residues. V lost 7 bases and J 5 bases, leaving 17 bases between the germline ends. The CDR3 loop reads CSAGVTGTNEKLFF. CDR3 in DNA: TGCAGCGCTGGGGTGACAGGCACCAATGAAAAACTGTTTTTT.

Here the CDR3 DNA reads TGCGCCAGCGAGGAGGGTAGCGGTAGTAATGAGCAGTTCTTC. Protein: CASEEGSGSNEQFF. V usage is TRBV5-1 and J usage is TRBJ2-1; TRBD2 is a possible D gene (6 bases). The CDR3 totals 14 residues. V was cut by 7 bases and J by 7 bases, with 18 bases left in between. Germline lookup yields CDR1 SGHRS and CDR2 YFSETQ.

V and J are TRBV6-2 or TRBV6-3 and TRBJ2-1; TRBD2 matches 12 bases. This CDR3 is 15 amino acids long. The germline V gene encodes CDR1 MNHEY and CDR2 SVGEGT. Trimming at V came to 4 bases and at J to 7 bases, leaving 5 bases not matched to a gene. The CDR3 loop reads CASSSPTSGGNEQFF. In DNA form, the CDR3 reads TGTGCCAGCAGTTCCCCGACTAGCGGGGGTAATGAGCAGTTCTTC.

The V and J genes are TRBV5-4 and TRBJ1-3; no reliable D call. V was cut by 5 bases and J by 0 bases, with 6 bases left in between. The CDR3 is made up of 13 amino acids. Germline CDR1 is SGHNT and CDR2 is YYREEE (reference sequence). CDR3 amino acids: CASSRDSGNTIYF. CDR3 sequence (DNA): TGTGCCAGCAGTCGGGACTCTGGAAACACCATATATTTT.

The chain uses TRBV5-1 and TRBJ2-7; 10 bases fit TRBD2. With 1 base clipped from V and 5 bases from J, the junction kept 9 bases outside the gene matches. Germline loops: CDR1 SGHRS, CDR2 YFSETQ. The CDR3 extends over 16 amino acids. CDR3 loop: CASSLSSSGRIDEQYF. The DNA of the CDR3 is TGCGCCAGCAGCTTGTCCTCTAGCGGGAGAATTGACGAGCAGTACTTC.

The chain uses TRBV4-1 and TRBJ1-5; D is uncertain. Germline V gene sequence: CDR1 MGHRA, CDR2 YSYEKL. V lost 7 bases to trimming and J lost 3 bases, with 16 bases between them. CDR3 length equals 15 residues. The CDR3 loop is CASTRGLGNNQPQHF. The DNA of the CDR3 is TGCGCCAGCACAAGAGGGTTAGGAAACAATCAGCCCCAGCATTTT.

Concerning this clone itself: Within the sample, other DNA sequences also encode this same CDR3. The chain combines TRBV6-6 with TRBJ2-7, with 7 bases lining up with TRBD2. The V gene end was trimmed by 0 bases and the J gene end by 5 bases; junction bases not matched to a gene: 1. This CDR3 contains 13 residues. Germline V gene data show CDR1 as MNHNY and CDR2 as SVGAGI (reference sequence). The CDR3 DNA follows: TGTGCCAGCAGTTACTCCAGCGGGAACGAGCAGTACTTC. As protein: CASSYSSGNEQYF.

The gene calls are TRBV5-1 and TRBJ2-2; 11 nucleotides align to TRBD1. The J segment lost 5 bases and the V segment lost 4 bases, leaving 7 bases of the junction unmatched. CDR1 is SGHRS and CDR2 is YFSETQ in the germline V gene. The CDR3 sequence is 16 residues long. The CDR3 bases are TGCGCCAGCAGCCTGGTCGGGACAGGGGGAACCGGGGAGCTGTTTTTT. Translating gives CASSLVGTGGTGELFF. The entire variable domain, with the rest obtained from reference TRBV5-1 and TRBJ2-2, is as follows: KAGVTQTPRYLIKTRGQQVTLSCSPISGHRSVSWYQQTPGQGLQFLFEYFSETQRNKGNFPGRFSGRQFSNSRSEMNVSTLELGDSALYLCASSLVGTGGTGELFFGEGSRLTVL.

The chain joins TRBV25-1 to TRBJ1-3; D remains ambiguous. The V and J ends lost 5 bases and 1 base respectively, with 6 bases between them. The CDR3 loop spans 13 amino acids. Germline V gives CDR1 MGHDK, CDR2 SYGVNS. The CDR3: CASSWASGNTIYF. The CDR3 DNA sequence: TGTGCCAGCAGTTGGGCATCTGGAAACACCATATATTTT.

The genes are TRBV5-1 and TRBJ1-1; D gene uncertain. V was cut by 0 bases and J by 6 bases, with 12 bases left in between. The CDR3 totals 14 residues. Germline CDR1 SGHRS, CDR2 YFSETQ. This chain's CDR3 is CASSLDRGRAEAFF. CDR3 nucleotide sequence: TGCGCCAGCAGCTTGGACCGGGGAAGGGCTGAAGCTTTCTTT.

This chain links TRBV4-1 with TRBJ1-1; TRBD1 aligns across 8 bases. Germline V lookup: CDR1 MGHRA, CDR2 YSYEKL. J gave up 3 bases and V 0 bases, and 6 bases lay outside the gene matches. CDR3 length: 16 amino acids. DNA for the CDR3: TGCGCCAGCAGCCAAGATAAGGCAGGGGGCTACACTGAAGCTTTCTTT. Encoded protein: CASSQDKAGGYTEAFF.

This clone was recorded a few times. V usage is TRBV6-5 and J usage is TRBJ2-6, with D possibly TRBD1 on 6 matching bases. There are 15 residues in the CDR3. V was trimmed by 7 bases and J by 0 bases, leaving 10 bases between them. CDR1 is MNHEY and CDR2 is SVGAGI in the germline V gene. In nucleotides, the CDR3 is TGTGCCAGCACGGGACACACCTCTGGGGCCAACGTCCTGACTTTC. Encoded protein: CASTGHTSGANVLTF.

The chain combines TRBV15 with TRBJ2-5, with 11 bases fitting TRBD2. Looked up from germline, CDR1 is LNHNV and CDR2 is YYDKDF (reference sequence). V lost 0 bases to trimming and J lost 2 bases; unmatched junction nucleotides: 5. The CDR3 has 17 residues. The CDR3 DNA is TGTGCCACCAGCAGAGAGACGACTAGCGGGGTACAAGAGACCCAGTACTTC. This encodes CATSRETTSGVQETQYF.

The rearrangement uses TRBV3-1 (or the pseudogene TRBV3-2) and TRBJ1-3, with 8 bases lining up with TRBD1. The CDR3 is 19 amino acids. Germline V gene data show CDR1 as LGHDT and CDR2 as YNNKEL (reference sequence). V dropped 0 bases and J dropped 0; count of bases not matched to a gene: 10. The CDR3 sequence is CASSQDHPGQAYSGNTIYF. The CDR3 DNA is TGTGCCAGCAGCCAAGATCATCCGGGACAGGCGTACTCTGGAAACACCATATATTTT.

The rearrangement uses TRBV6-5 and TRBJ1-2; a weak D match, TRBD1 (6 bases). Trimming removed 6 bases from V and 7 bases from J, with 18 bases in between. The CDR3 loop spans 14 amino acids. Per the germline V gene, CDR1 is MNHEY and CDR2 is SVGAGI. This chain's CDR3 is CASRRAGATGGYTF. The CDR3, as DNA: TGTGCCAGCAGGAGGGCAGGGGCGACAGGTGGCTACACCTTC.

The J gene is TRBJ2-5, the V gene TRBV5-6; 9 bases line up with TRBD2. From germline, CDR1 is SGHDT and CDR2 YYEEEE. The ends lost 6 bases at V and 7 bases at J; junction bases unmatched: 19. The CDR3 contains 17 residues. The CDR3 coding sequence is TGTGCCAGCACCAAGCGAGCTAGCGGGACCGCCGGGGGGACCCAGTACTTC. Encoded protein: CASTKRASGTAGGTQYF.

This chain uses TRBV7-2 with TRBJ1-2; 9 bases are shared with TRBD1. The V gene's germline CDR1 is SGHTA and CDR2 FQGNSA. The ends lost 2 bases at V and 4 bases at J; junction bases unmatched: 8. This CDR3 is built from 16 residues. The CDR3 DNA sequence: TGTGCCAGCAGCTTAAAACAGGGGGCGTTTACCTATGGCTACACCTTC. The encoded protein is CASSLKQGAFTYGYTF.

This chain joins TRBV10-3 and TRBJ1-5, with a possible D match to TRBD1 (6 bases). This CDR3 region has 18 residues. V shed 0 bases and J shed 3 bases, with 18 bases lying between them. Germline V gives CDR1 ENHRY, CDR2 SYGVKD. The CDR3 region is CAISESFTGTGINQPQHF. The CDR3 DNA sequence: TGTGCCATCAGTGAGTCGTTTACGGGAACAGGGATCAATCAGCCCCAGCATTTT.

The gene calls are TRBV11-2 and TRBJ2-1; D uncertain. Germline loops: CDR1 SGHAT, CDR2 FQNNGV. Trimming took 5 bases from V and 0 from J, leaving 14 bases between them. This CDR3 comprises 16 residues. CDR3 in amino acids: CASSPSIRSSYNEQFF. The DNA for the CDR3 is TGTGCCAGCAGCCCTAGTATAAGGAGCTCCTACAATGAGCAGTTCTTC.

V is TRBV10-1 and J is TRBJ2-3; D is undetermined. Germline lookup yields CDR1 WNHNN and CDR2 SYGVQD (reference sequence). Trimming removed 2 bases from V and 3 bases from J, with 9 bases in between. This CDR3 comprises 14 residues. This chain's CDR3 is CASSERVETDTQYF. CDR3 nucleotides: TGCGCCAGCAGTGAGCGGGTTGAGACAGATACGCAGTATTTT.

The chain joins TRBV11-2 to TRBJ1-2; D possibly corresponds to TRBD1 (5 bases). V lost 5 bases and J lost 0, with 10 bases in between. This CDR3 is 14 amino acids long. The germline V gene has CDR1 SGHAT and CDR2 FQNNGV. The CDR3: CASSTDTTNYGYTF. CDR3 DNA: TGTGCCAGCAGCACGGACACCACTAACTATGGCTACACCTTC.

V is TRBV27 and J is TRBJ1-1; D gene uncertain. The germline CDR1 and CDR2 sequences are MNHEY and SMNVEV (reference sequence). Trimming shortened V by 2 bases and J by 6 bases, and 13 bases separated the two germline ends. The CDR3 has 14 amino acids. CDR3 sequence: CASSLGGRFAEAFF. The CDR3 region has the DNA TGTGCCAGCAGTTTAGGTGGGCGCTTCGCTGAAGCTTTCTTT.

The count of this clone is one. This chain joins TRBV3-1 (or the pseudogene TRBV3-2) and TRBJ2-1, with TRBD2 identical over 10 bases. From germline, CDR1 is LGHDT and CDR2 YNNKEL (reference sequence). Unmatched junction bases numbered 5, after V lost 5 bases and J lost 4 bases. The CDR3 runs 15 residues. Here the CDR3 DNA reads TGTGCCAGCAGCGAAACTAGCGGGACTTACAATGAGCAGTTCTTC. Amino acids: CASSETSGTYNEQFF.

The chain employs TRBV15 and TRBJ2-7; TRBD2 aligns across 10 bases. V shed 5 bases, J shed 3 bases, and the junction held 4 bases outside the gene matches. The length of the CDR3 is 14 residues. Germline V CDR1 and CDR2: LNHNV, YYDKDF (reference sequence). CDR3 nucleotide sequence: TGTGCCACCAGCGGCAGGACTAGCGGCTACGAGCAGTACTTC. Encoded protein: CATSGRTSGYEQYF. The full variable domain, completed using reference TRBV15 and TRBJ2-7, is DAMVIQNPRYQVTQFGKPVTLSCSQTLNHNVMYWYQQKSSQAPKLLFHYYDKDFNNEADTPDNFQSRRPNTSFCFLDIRSPGLGDTAMYLCATSGRTSGYEQYFGPGTRLTVT.